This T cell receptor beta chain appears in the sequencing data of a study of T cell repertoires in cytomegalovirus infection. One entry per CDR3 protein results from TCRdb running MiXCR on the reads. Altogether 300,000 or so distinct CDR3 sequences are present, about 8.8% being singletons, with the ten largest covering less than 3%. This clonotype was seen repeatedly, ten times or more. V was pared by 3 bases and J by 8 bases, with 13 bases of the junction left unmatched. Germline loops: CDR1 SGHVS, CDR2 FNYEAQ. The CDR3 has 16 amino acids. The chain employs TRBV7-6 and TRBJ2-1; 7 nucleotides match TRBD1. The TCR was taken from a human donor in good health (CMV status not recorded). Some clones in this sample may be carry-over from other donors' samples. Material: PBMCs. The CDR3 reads CASSLETGLLVDEQFF. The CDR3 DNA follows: TGTGCCAGCAGCTTGGAGACAGGGCTGCTGGTGGATGAGCAGTTCTTC.